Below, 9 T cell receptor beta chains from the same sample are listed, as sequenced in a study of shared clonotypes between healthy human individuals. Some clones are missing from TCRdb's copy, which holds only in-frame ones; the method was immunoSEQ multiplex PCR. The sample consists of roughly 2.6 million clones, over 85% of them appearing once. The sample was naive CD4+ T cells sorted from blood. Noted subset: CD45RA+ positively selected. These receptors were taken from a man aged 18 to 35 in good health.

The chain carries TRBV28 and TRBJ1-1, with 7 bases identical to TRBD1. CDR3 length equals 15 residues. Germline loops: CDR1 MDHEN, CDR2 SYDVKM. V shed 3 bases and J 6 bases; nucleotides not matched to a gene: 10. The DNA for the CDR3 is TGTGCCAGCAGTTTGGCAGGCATTGGGACAGCTGAAGCTTTCTTT. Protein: CASSLAGIGTAEAFF.

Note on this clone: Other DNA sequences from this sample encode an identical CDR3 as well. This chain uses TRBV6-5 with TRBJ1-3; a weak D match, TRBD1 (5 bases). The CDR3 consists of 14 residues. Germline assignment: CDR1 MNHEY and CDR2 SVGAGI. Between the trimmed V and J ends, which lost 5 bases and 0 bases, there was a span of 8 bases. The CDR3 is CASSRDLSGNTIYF. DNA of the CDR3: TGTGCCAGCAGTCGGGACCTCTCTGGAAACACCATATATTTT.

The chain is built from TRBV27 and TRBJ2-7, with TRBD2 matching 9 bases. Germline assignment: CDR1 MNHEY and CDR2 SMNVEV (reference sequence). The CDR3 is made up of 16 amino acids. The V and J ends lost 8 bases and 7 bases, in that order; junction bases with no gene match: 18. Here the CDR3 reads CASRPMGLAFSGEQYF. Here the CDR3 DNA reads TGTGCCAGCCGTCCCATGGGACTAGCCTTCTCGGGTGAGCAGTACTTC.

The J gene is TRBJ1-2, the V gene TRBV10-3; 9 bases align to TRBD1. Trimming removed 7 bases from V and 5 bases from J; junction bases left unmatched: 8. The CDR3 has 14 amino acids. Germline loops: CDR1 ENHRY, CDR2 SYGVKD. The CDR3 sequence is CAITAQGAGYGYTF. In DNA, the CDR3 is TGTGCCATCACCGCACAGGGGGCAGGGTATGGCTACACCTTC.

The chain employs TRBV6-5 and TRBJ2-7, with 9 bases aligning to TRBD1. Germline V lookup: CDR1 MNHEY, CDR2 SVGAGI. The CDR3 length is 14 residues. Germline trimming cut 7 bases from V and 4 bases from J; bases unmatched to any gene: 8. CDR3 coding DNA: TGTGCCAGCACCCCGGACAGGGGCTATTACGAGCAGTACTTC. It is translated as CASTPDRGYYEQYF.

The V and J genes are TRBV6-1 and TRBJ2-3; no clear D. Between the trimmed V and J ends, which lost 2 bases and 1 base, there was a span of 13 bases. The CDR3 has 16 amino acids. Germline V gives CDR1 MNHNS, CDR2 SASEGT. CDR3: CASSEITGGGTDTQYF. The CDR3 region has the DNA TGTGCCAGCAGTGAAATTACGGGTGGAGGCACAGATACGCAGTATTTT.

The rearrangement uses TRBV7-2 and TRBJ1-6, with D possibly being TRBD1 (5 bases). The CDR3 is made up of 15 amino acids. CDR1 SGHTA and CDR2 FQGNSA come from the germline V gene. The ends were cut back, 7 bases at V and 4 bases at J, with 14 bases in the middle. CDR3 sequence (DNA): TGTGCCAGCACCGAGGAGGGGAATTATAATTCACCCCTCCACTTT. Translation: CASTEEGNYNSPLHF. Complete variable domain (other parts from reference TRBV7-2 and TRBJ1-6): GAGVSQSPSNKVTEKGKDVELRCDPISGHTALYWYRQSLGQGLEFLIYFQGNSAPDKSGLPSDRFSAERTGGSVSTLTIQRTQQEDSAVYLCASTEEGNYNSPLHFGNGTRLTVT.

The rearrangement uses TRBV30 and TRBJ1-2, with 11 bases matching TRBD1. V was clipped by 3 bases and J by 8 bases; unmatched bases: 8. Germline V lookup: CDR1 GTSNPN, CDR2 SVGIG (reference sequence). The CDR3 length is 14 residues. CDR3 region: CAWRGGQGARGYTF. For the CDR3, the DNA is TGTGCCTGGAGGGGAGGACAGGGGGCGCGGGGCTACACCTTC.

DNA of the CDR3: TGTGCCAGCAGCACCGGTTGGGGGGTTCAGCCCCAGCATTTT. The encoded protein is CASSTGWGVQPQHF. The chain uses TRBV5-8 and TRBJ1-5; weak D call: TRBD1 (5 bases). V was trimmed by 4 bases and J by 6 bases, leaving 14 bases between them. Per the germline V gene, CDR1 is SGHTS and CDR2 is YDEGEE. The CDR3 spans 14 residues.